The 19 T cell receptor beta chains below come from one sample, sequenced in a study of OX40 agonist ivuxolimab in advanced cancers. TCRdb's copy holds only in-frame clones and misses some; the assay was immunoSEQ multiplex PCR. Of approximately 69,000 clones detected, about 94% appear once; the ten largest clones hold about 15%. The material was CD4+ or CD8+ T cells sorted from blood, obtained in a trial of the OX40 agonist ivuxolimab. All receptors derive from an adult with an advanced solid tumor such as melanoma, head and neck, liver or kidney cancer.

The chain links TRBV19 to TRBJ2-2; D gene unclear. CDR1 LNHDA and CDR2 SQIVND come from the germline V gene (reference sequence). V lost 3 bases, J lost 8 bases, and 7 bases lay in between. CDR3 length: 12 residues. DNA for the CDR3: TGTGCCAGTAGTATCCCCGGGGGGGAGCTGTTTTTT. Translating it yields CASSIPGGELFF.

This clone has just one count. The CDR3 nucleotides are TGTGCCACCAGCAGGACCTCGACAGGGCTCGAGCAGTACTTC. Its protein is CATSRTSTGLEQYF. The chain is built from TRBV15 and TRBJ2-7; 7 nucleotides line up with TRBD1. The junction had 8 bases not matched to a gene; V was cut back by 3 bases and J by 6 bases. This CDR3 is 14 amino acids long. Germline V lookup: CDR1 LNHNV, CDR2 YYDKDF (reference sequence).

The chain combines TRBV5-1 with TRBJ1-1; D remains ambiguous. The V gene lost 1 base and the J gene lost 6 bases, with 16 bases spanning the gap. The CDR3 runs 15 residues. Germline V gives CDR1 SGHRS, CDR2 YFSETQ. The CDR3 bases are TGCGCCAGCAGCTTGTCCGGGGTGGGAGAGTCTGAAGCTTTCTTT. This encodes CASSLSGVGESEAFF.

The chain uses TRBV19 and TRBJ2-7; D not certain. The CDR3 is 14 residues long. V was clipped by 5 bases and J by 3 bases, with 14 bases between them. Per germline, CDR1 LNHDA and CDR2 SQIVND (reference sequence). DNA of the CDR3: TGTGCCAGTAGTTTCGGCGGAGCTTACTACGAGCAGTACTTC. Protein product: CASSFGGAYYEQYF.

V and J are TRBV9 and TRBJ1-1; D ambiguous. This CDR3 is built from 12 residues. Germline loops: CDR1 SGDLS, CDR2 YYNGEE. Trimming took 4 bases from V and 0 from J, leaving 4 bases between them. The CDR3 nucleotides are TGTGCCAGCAGCCATCTGAACACTGAAGCTTTCTTT. As protein: CASSHLNTEAFF.

Comments on this clone: Other DNA sequences within the sample encode an identical CDR3. The chain is built from TRBV27 and TRBJ2-7; D is undetermined. Germline lookup yields CDR1 MNHEY and CDR2 SMNVEV (reference sequence). This CDR3 is 13 amino acids long. Trimming removed 2 bases from V and 1 base from J, with 6 bases in between. For the CDR3, the DNA is TGTGCCAGCAGTTTAGGCGGTTCCTACGAGCAGTACTTC. Protein product: CASSLGGSYEQYF.

The chain is built from TRBV27 and TRBJ1-2; weak D call: TRBD1 (5 bases). V was pared by 6 bases and J by 2 bases, with 19 bases between. From germline, CDR1 is MNHEY and CDR2 SMNVEV (reference sequence). This CDR3 region has 16 residues. This CDR3 is CASSPSDGGINYGYTF. The CDR3 DNA reads TGTGCCAGCAGCCCATCTGACGGGGGGATCAACTATGGCTACACCTTC.

This chain connects TRBV4-2 to TRBJ2-7; no firm D call. There are 11 residues in the CDR3. V was cut by 5 bases and J by 2 bases, with 4 bases left in between. Germline lookup yields CDR1 LGHNA and CDR2 YNFKEQ. The DNA for the CDR3 is TGTGCCAGCAGCTGGCCCTACGAGCAGTACTTC. Amino acids: CASSWPYEQYF.

This chain joins TRBV7-8 and TRBJ1-2, with D unresolved. V gave up 0 bases and J gave up 4 bases, with 9 bases separating them. The length of the CDR3 is 14 residues. CDR1 is SGHVS and CDR2 is FQNEAQ in the germline V gene. As DNA, the CDR3 is TGTGCCAGCAGCTTAGCGGCTCCCAGCTATGGCTACACCTTC. Its translation: CASSLAAPSYGYTF.

The chain employs TRBV4-3 and TRBJ1-2; D gene ambiguous. Between the trimmed V and J ends, which lost 2 bases and 0 bases, there was a span of 7 bases. Germline assignment: CDR1 LGHNA and CDR2 YSLEER. The CDR3 length is 14 residues. CDR3 DNA: TGCGCCAGCAGCCAAAGAGACCCTAACTATGGCTACACCTTC. The encoded protein is CASSQRDPNYGYTF.

The CDR3 bases are TGTGCCAGCAGTTTTAGCGGCACCTACGAGCAGTACTTC. Its protein is CASSFSGTYEQYF. The genes are TRBV28 and TRBJ2-7; TRBD2 is a possible D gene (6 bases). The CDR3 has 13 amino acids. The germline V and J ends were trimmed by 3 bases and 2 bases, with 8 bases remaining between them. The germline V gene encodes CDR1 MDHEN and CDR2 SYDVKM.

The chain combines TRBV19 with TRBJ2-2; D gene uncertain. Trimming took 4 bases from V and 7 from J, leaving 16 bases between them. The CDR3 consists of 15 residues. Germline CDR1 and CDR2: LNHDA and SQIVND (reference sequence). The CDR3, as DNA: TGTGCCAGTAGTACCCCGTCCCCAGCCCACGGGGAGCTGTTTTTT. It is translated as CASSTPSPAHGELFF. Together with reference TRBV19 and TRBJ2-2, the CDR3 gives the full variable domain: DGGITQSPKYLFRKEGQNVTLSCEQNLNHDAMYWYRQDPGQGLRLIYYSQIVNDFQKGDIAEGYSVSREKKESFPLTVTSAQKNPTAFYLCASSTPSPAHGELFFGEGSRLTVL.

Only one count was recorded for this clone. This rearrangement joins TRBV27 to TRBJ2-1; TRBD1 matches 7 bases. Trimming at V came to 7 bases and at J to 9 bases, leaving 12 bases not matched to a gene. The germline gives CDR1 MNHEY, CDR2 SMNVEV (reference sequence). The CDR3 runs to 14 residues. The CDR3 DNA reads as TGTGCCAGCACCCTCCTAGGGGGCCAGGTTGAGCAGTTCTTC. Residues: CASTLLGGQVEQFF.

V usage is TRBV29-1 and J usage is TRBJ1-4; D is unclear. Trimming pared 1 base from V and 7 bases from J, leaving 10 bases between. Per germline, CDR1 SQVTM and CDR2 ANQGSEA. This CDR3 is built from 13 residues. The CDR3 DNA is TGCAGCGTTGAAGGAGGAGGCGGTGAAAAACTGTTTTTT. It yields the protein CSVEGGGGEKLFF.

The V and J genes are TRBV15 and TRBJ2-7; 13 bases fit TRBD2. Per germline, CDR1 LNHNV and CDR2 YYDKDF (reference sequence). This CDR3 is built from 13 residues. Losses at the gene ends were 6 bases for V and 6 bases for J; bases not matched to a gene: 2. In DNA form, the CDR3 reads TGTGCCACCAGACGACTAGCGGGAGGCGAGCAGTACTTC. Translation: CATRRLAGGEQYF.

This chain joins TRBV28 and TRBJ1-4; D is undetermined. The V end lost 6 bases, the J end lost 6 bases, and 17 bases lay between the germline ends. Per germline, CDR1 MDHEN and CDR2 SYDVKM. The CDR3 length is 15 residues. CDR3 loop: CASSLMGYNDEKLFF. The CDR3, as DNA: TGTGCCAGCAGCCTTATGGGGTACAACGATGAAAAACTGTTTTTT.

V is TRBV4-3 and J is TRBJ1-6, with D maybe TRBD1 (5 bases). V dropped 4 bases and J dropped 1 base, with 11 bases sitting between them. Per the germline V gene, CDR1 is LGHNA and CDR2 is YSLEER. The CDR3 is made up of 16 amino acids. CDR3 nucleotides: TGCGCCAGCAGCCCTGGGGGGGGATCCTATAATTCACCCCTCCACTTT. The encoded protein is CASSPGGGSYNSPLHF.

This chain joins TRBV7-9 and TRBJ1-1, with 7 bases identical to TRBD1. CDR3 length equals 15 residues. In germline, CDR1 is SEHNR, CDR2 FQNEAQ (reference sequence). V shed 4 bases, J shed 2 bases, and the junction held 7 bases outside the gene matches. The chain's CDR3 is CASSSPRQGNTEAFF. CDR3 in DNA: TGTGCCAGCAGCTCTCCACGACAGGGAAACACTGAAGCTTTCTTT.

The gene calls are TRBV4-1 and TRBJ2-7; the match to TRBD1 covers 9 bases. After removal of 1 base from V and 5 bases from J, the junction contained 3 bases not matched to a gene. This CDR3 is 14 amino acids long. CDR1 is MGHRA, CDR2 YSYEKL, per germline. CDR3: CASSQGRQGDEQYF. Here the CDR3 DNA reads TGCGCCAGCAGCCAAGGGCGACAGGGGGACGAGCAGTACTTC.